The source of this TCR beta chain is a study of cytomegalovirus exposure and HLA in healthy donors. This clone was recorded a few times. V was pared by 3 bases and J by 4 bases, with 19 bases between. Per the germline V gene, CDR1 is SGHVS and CDR2 is FQNEAQ. The CDR3 sequence is 16 residues long. The PCR contained 60 Vbeta and 13 Jbeta primers. TCRdb's copy holds only in-frame clones and misses some; the assay was immunoSEQ multiplex PCR. The sample gives about 210,000 clones, 80% to 90% of which show up once; approximately 2.9% is in the top ten. This sequence was found in a man aged 25 to 40 in good health and CMV-seronegative. The chain is built from TRBV7-8 and TRBJ2-7; TRBD1 might be the D (6 bases). Sequencing was done on a sample of PBMCs. DNA for the CDR3: TGTGCCAGCAGCTTCGACAGGCCCACAAGGCCGTACGAGCAGTACTTC. Its translation: CASSFDRPTRPYEQYF.